The clone carrying this T cell receptor (beta chain) was counted ten times or more. Via MiXCR, TCRdb re-called the reads, giving one row per CDR3 protein. The table records 9,000 or so distinct CDR3 sequences, about 20% of them present only once. The sample belongs to a study of lung T cells in sarcoidosis with Löfgren's syndrome. The CDR3 extends over 16 amino acids. V lost 1 base, J lost 5 bases, and 8 bases stayed unmatched. CDR1 LGHDT and CDR2 YNNKEL come from the germline V gene (reference sequence). This TCR derives from a human donor with sarcoidosis (Löfgren's syndrome or another form), or a control subject (not recorded which). The V call is TRBV3-1, the J call TRBJ2-3, with 8 bases aligning to TRBD2. Sequenced material: CD4+ T cells from bronchoalveolar lavage. The CDR3 bases are TGTGCCAGCAGCCAAGGAGCGGGGGCCGCGGAAGATACGCAGTATTTT. Amino acid sequence: CASSQGAGAAEDTQYF.